The 30 T cell receptor beta chains presented below share a single source sample, sequenced in a study of OX40 agonist ivuxolimab in advanced cancers. Libraries were prepared by immunoSEQ multiplex PCR; TCRdb keeps only in-frame clonotypes and omits some of them. This sample has about 40,000 clones, with approximately 83% found just once. The material was CD4+ or CD8+ T cells sorted from blood, obtained in a trial of the OX40 agonist ivuxolimab. These TCRs come from an adult with an advanced solid tumor such as melanoma, head and neck, liver or kidney cancer.

The V gene is TRBV5-4, the J gene TRBJ2-2; 10 bases fit TRBD2. The CDR3 is 17 residues long. Looked up from germline, CDR1 is SGHNT and CDR2 is YYREEE (reference sequence). Unmatched junction bases numbered 6, after V lost 1 base and J lost 3 bases. CDR3 coding DNA: TGTGCCAGCAGCTTGAACCCCGGACTAGCGGACACCGGGGAGCTGTTTTTT. Protein sequence: CASSLNPGLADTGELFF.

This clone came up once. This chain joins TRBV28 and TRBJ2-1, with 10 bases aligning to TRBD2. Trimming at V came to 6 bases and at J to 7 bases, leaving 9 bases not matched to a gene. CDR3 length: 15 amino acids. The germline CDR1 and CDR2 sequences are MDHEN and SYDVKM. The CDR3 spells CASRDIAGGGNEQFF. The CDR3 nucleotides read TGTGCCAGCAGGGATATAGCGGGAGGAGGGAATGAGCAGTTCTTC.

The V and J genes are TRBV7-9 and TRBJ2-3; 14 bases map to TRBD2. Trimming took 5 bases from V and 3 from J; bases not matched to a gene: 4. The CDR3 sequence is 16 residues long. CDR1 and CDR2 from the germline V gene are SEHNR and FQNEAQ (reference sequence). CDR3 protein: CASSPGLAGVTDTQYF. CDR3 DNA sequence: TGTGCCAGCAGCCCGGGACTAGCGGGAGTAACAGATACGCAGTATTTT.

This rearrangement joins TRBV29-1 to TRBJ2-7; D uncertain. The germline CDR1 and CDR2 sequences are SQVTM and ANQGSEA. The CDR3 consists of 13 residues. V was shortened by 2 bases and J by 2 bases, with 10 bases between the two germline ends. The CDR3 loop reads CSVESHTTYEQYF. CDR3 bases: TGCAGCGTTGAAAGTCATACGACCTACGAGCAGTACTTC.

This clone was detected only a few times. The gene calls are TRBV5-4 and TRBJ2-3, with a weak D call TRBD2 (5 bases). Trimming removed 4 bases from V and 1 base from J, with 16 bases in between. The germline gives CDR1 SGHNT, CDR2 YYREEE (reference sequence). The CDR3 is made up of 16 amino acids. The CDR3 spells CASSQDQGSGTDTQYF. The CDR3 nucleotides are TGTGCCAGCAGCCAAGATCAAGGTAGCGGCACAGATACGCAGTATTTT. The full variable domain, in which reference TRBV5-4 and TRBJ2-3 provide the parts outside the CDR3, is ETGVTQSPTHLIKTRGQQVTLRCSSQSGHNTVSWYQQALGQGPQFIFQYYREEENGRGNFPPRFSGLQFPNYSSELNVNALELDDSALYLCASSQDQGSGTDTQYFGPGTRLTVL.

This clone appeared a single time. CDR3 in DNA: TGTGCCAGCAGCGCCCCGGTGGACACCATATATTTT. Translation: CASSAPVDTIYF. The chain uses TRBV9 and TRBJ1-3; D uncertain. Per germline, CDR1 SGDLS and CDR2 YYNGEE. The CDR3 is 12 residues long. Trimming stripped 3 bases from V and 8 bases from J, with 9 bases between.

This chain joins TRBV27 and TRBJ1-5; D uncertain. This CDR3 contains 15 residues. V was trimmed by 5 bases and J by 2 bases, leaving 13 bases between them. The germline gives CDR1 MNHEY, CDR2 SMNVEV (reference sequence). The CDR3 nucleotides are TGTGCCAGCAGTCCCAGTAGGTATGGCAATCAGCCCCAGCATTTT. This encodes CASSPSRYGNQPQHF.

The chain is built from TRBV7-9 and TRBJ2-7, with TRBD2 matching 8 bases. Trimming cost V 2 bases and J 0 bases; bases outside gene matches: 3. The germline CDR1 and CDR2 sequences are SEHNR and FQNEAQ (reference sequence). This CDR3 has 15 amino acids. The CDR3 here is CASSLPGGSSYEQYF. The CDR3 DNA reads TGTGCCAGCAGCTTACCGGGGGGGTCCTCCTACGAGCAGTACTTC.

The chain couples TRBV6-1 to TRBJ1-1; D uncertain. V was clipped by 2 bases and J by 5 bases, with 12 bases between them. The CDR3 totals 14 residues. The germline gives CDR1 MNHNS, CDR2 SASEGT. DNA for the CDR3: TGTGCCAGCAGTGAATCTCCGGGGAATACTGAAGCTTTCTTT. Translation: CASSESPGNTEAFF.

This clone was picked up a small number of times. This chain connects TRBV5-8 to TRBJ2-7; D is unresolved. This CDR3 is 14 amino acids long. Germline CDR1 and CDR2: SGHTS and YDEGEE. The V and J ends lost 3 bases and 1 base respectively, with 11 bases between them. The chain's CDR3 is CASSSSTLSYEQYF. CDR3 in DNA: TGTGCCAGCAGCTCTTCGACTCTTTCCTACGAGCAGTACTTC.

About this clone: One junction end does not reproduce the germline sequence, and a read error may be involved. V usage is TRBV7-7 and J usage is TRBJ2-5; 9 bases agree with TRBD2. Germline CDR1 and CDR2: SSHAT and FNYEAQ (reference sequence). The CDR3 runs 15 residues. CDR3 bases: TGTGCTAGCAGCTTAACTAGCGGGCACCAAGAGACCCAGTACTTC. Translating it yields CASSLTSGHQETQYF.

CDR3 residues: CAWSDHGYTF. The DNA of the CDR3 is TGTGCCTGGAGTGATCATGGCTACACCTTC. The V and J genes are TRBV30 and TRBJ1-2; D ambiguous. The germline V gene has CDR1 GTSNPN and CDR2 SVGIG (reference sequence). With 1 base removed from V and 6 bases from J, the gap between germline ends came to 3 bases. This CDR3 region has 10 residues. Variable domain in full (rest from reference TRBV30 and TRBJ1-2): SQTIHQWPATLVQPVGSPLSLECTVEGTSNPNLYWYRQAAGRGLQLLFYSVGIGQISSEVPQNLSASRPQDRQFILSSKKLLLSDSGFYLCAWSDHGYTFGSGTRLTVV.

The chain carries TRBV30 and TRBJ2-5; D perhaps matches TRBD2 (5 bases). The V gene's germline CDR1 is GTSNPN and CDR2 SVGIG (reference sequence). The CDR3 is 14 residues long. V lost 1 base and J lost 7, with 16 bases in between. The CDR3 protein is CAWSEGLAPGTQYF. The CDR3 DNA follows: TGTGCCTGGAGTGAGGGATTAGCGCCTGGGACCCAGTACTTC.

The V and J genes are TRBV6-1 and TRBJ1-1, with 7 positions matching TRBD1. This CDR3 comprises 12 residues. With 5 bases clipped from V and 9 bases from J, the junction kept 6 bases outside the gene matches. Germline V gene data show CDR1 as MNHNS and CDR2 as SASEGT. CDR3 nucleotide sequence: TGTGCCAGCAGTACAAACAGGGGTCAAGCTTTCTTT. It yields the protein CASSTNRGQAFF.

The chain has TRBV7-3 and TRBJ2-1; TRBD2 might be the D (5 bases). Germline V gene data show CDR1 as SGHTA and CDR2 as FQGTGA. The CDR3 is 14 residues long. V lost 5 bases, J lost 5 bases, and 13 bases lay in between. CDR3 nucleotides: TGTGCCAGCAGCACCGGACTGGGCGACAATGAGCAGTTCTTC. Translation gives CASSTGLGDNEQFF.

This sequence joins TRBV4-1 and TRBJ2-3, with TRBD2 matching 10 bases. Trimming removed 3 bases from V and 2 bases from J; junction bases left unmatched: 8. Germline loops: CDR1 MGHRA, CDR2 YSYEKL. There are 17 residues in the CDR3. The DNA for the CDR3 is TGCGCCAGCAGCCAGGAAAAGCGGGAGGGCTTCACAGATACGCAGTATTTT. It codes for CASSQEKREGFTDTQYF.

CDR3 loop: CASSPEGRDQETQYF. The CDR3 DNA is TGTGCCAGCAGCCCCGAGGGACGGGACCAAGAGACCCAGTACTTC. This rearrangement joins TRBV7-9 to TRBJ2-5; either TRBD1 or TRBD2 may fit D (5 bases each). Germline V gene sequence: CDR1 SEHNR, CDR2 FQNEAQ (reference sequence). The CDR3 is made up of 15 amino acids. With 5 bases removed from V and 0 bases from J, the gap between germline ends came to 13 bases.

The chain recombines TRBV4-1 with TRBJ1-3; D remains ambiguous. The CDR3 extends over 15 amino acids. The V end lost 5 bases, the J end lost 0 bases, and 11 bases lay between the germline ends. The germline V gene encodes CDR1 MGHRA and CDR2 YSYEKL. CDR3 amino acids: CASSSSGRSGNTIYF. CDR3 in DNA: TGCGCCAGCAGCTCCTCAGGTCGCTCTGGAAACACCATATATTTT.

V is TRBV19 and J is TRBJ2-1; D possibly uses TRBD1 or TRBD2 (5 bases each). This CDR3 has 17 amino acids. The V and J ends lost 2 bases and 0 bases respectively, with 14 bases between them. Germline lookup yields CDR1 LNHDA and CDR2 SQIVND (reference sequence). The CDR3: CASSITAGDDSYNEQFF. CDR3 DNA sequence: TGTGCCAGTAGTATAACCGCCGGGGACGACTCCTACAATGAGCAGTTCTTC.

The rearrangement links TRBV7-6 to TRBJ1-1, with a possible D match to TRBD1 (5 bases). Germline V gene sequence: CDR1 SGHVS, CDR2 FNYEAQ. V was pared by 3 bases and J by 5 bases, with 10 bases between. This CDR3 is 13 amino acids long. CDR3 in amino acids: CASSFGAGTEAFF. In DNA form, the CDR3 reads TGTGCCAGCAGCTTCGGGGCGGGAACTGAAGCTTTCTTT.

Note on this clone: This may arise from a read error, as a much more abundant clone is one base away. V usage is TRBV21-1 and J usage is TRBJ1-5; TRBD1, the D gene given by the table, was not confirmed from the DNA. TRBV21-1 is a listed pseudogene. There are 17 residues in the CDR3. The CDR3 region has the DNA TGTGCCAGCAGCAAAGCTACGACAGGTCAATTCAATCAGTCCCAGCATTTT. Translated: CASSKATTGQFNQSQHF.

The chain carries TRBV7-3 and TRBJ2-7; no clear D gene. Germline loops: CDR1 SGHTA, CDR2 FQGTGA. The CDR3 sequence is 11 residues long. Trimming left V 5 bases short and J 2 bases short, with 4 bases between. The CDR3 DNA follows: TGTGCCAGCAGCGCCCCCTACGAGCAGTACTTC. Translation: CASSAPYEQYF. Using reference TRBV7-3 and TRBJ2-7 for the parts outside the CDR3, the full variable domain is GAGVSQTPSNKVTEKGKYVELRCDPISGHTALYWYRQSLGQGPEFLIYFQGTGAADDSGLPNDRFFAVRPEGSVSTLKIQRTERGDSAVYLCASSAPYEQYFGPGTRLTVT.

V is TRBV28 and J is TRBJ1-5, with 7 bases matching TRBD1. V shed 3 bases, J shed 8 bases, and the junction held 19 bases outside the gene matches. Germline V gives CDR1 MDHEN, CDR2 SYDVKM. There are 18 residues in the CDR3. CDR3 bases: TGTGCCAGCAGTTTTTCTTTGATCGGGACAGCCGAGGGGAAGCCCCAGCATTTT. Encoded protein: CASSFSLIGTAEGKPQHF.

The chain carries TRBV27 and TRBJ1-5; the D is unclear. Per germline, CDR1 MNHEY and CDR2 SMNVEV (reference sequence). There are 16 residues in the CDR3. V lost 6 bases and J lost 2, with 17 bases in between. CDR3 protein: CASSPKGRRGNQPQHF. CDR3 in DNA: TGTGCCAGCAGCCCCAAAGGGCGCCGGGGCAATCAGCCCCAGCATTTT.

The chain combines TRBV29-1 with TRBJ1-1, with unresolved D. Between the trimmed V and J ends, which lost 4 bases and 1 base, there was a span of 7 bases. The CDR3 length is 12 residues. Per the germline V gene, CDR1 is SQVTM and CDR2 is ANQGSEA. DNA of the CDR3: TGCAGCGTTGGGTTCGCGAACACTGAAGCTTTCTTT. It translates to CSVGFANTEAFF.

This clone has only one observation. This rearrangement joins TRBV27 to TRBJ1-1; D possibly corresponds to TRBD1 (6 bases). V shed 2 bases and J shed 4 bases, with 14 bases lying between them. This CDR3 has 15 residues. Germline CDR1 reads MNHEY; CDR2 reads SMNVEV (reference sequence). The CDR3 nucleotides are TGTGCCAGCAGTTTAGCGCGGGGGCACGGCACTGAAGCTTTCTTT. Residues: CASSLARGHGTEAFF.

V is TRBV2 and J is TRBJ2-5, with D unresolved. Germline CDR1 SNHLY, CDR2 FYNNEI. The germline V and J ends were trimmed by 8 bases and 2 bases, with 12 bases remaining between them. The CDR3 is made up of 13 amino acids. CDR3 coding DNA: TGTGCCAGCTTTTATACGAAGCAAGAGACCCAGTACTTC. It encodes CASFYTKQETQYF.

The chain employs TRBV6-5 and TRBJ1-1; D possibly corresponds to TRBD1 (6 bases). This CDR3 is 14 amino acids long. Germline CDR1 is MNHEY and CDR2 is SVGAGI. V shed 3 bases and J shed 5 bases, with 13 bases lying between them. This CDR3 is CASSYRGVRTEAFF. CDR3 in DNA: TGTGCCAGCAGTTATAGGGGGGTAAGGACTGAAGCTTTCTTT.

This clone has just a few counts. The chain links TRBV6-5 to TRBJ1-5; possible D gene TRBD1, 5 bases. Germline values: CDR1 MNHEY, CDR2 SVGAGI. This CDR3 is built from 14 residues. Trimming left V 0 bases short and J 5 bases short, with 8 bases between. The CDR3 is CASSYSSGHQPQHF. The CDR3 DNA reads as TGTGCCAGCAGTTACTCGTCAGGGCATCAGCCCCAGCATTTT.

In DNA form, the CDR3 reads TGTGCCACCGACGGACAGGGTGACACCGGGGAGCTGTTTTTT. Translated, it gives CATDGQGDTGELFF. This chain links TRBV19 with TRBJ2-2; 8 nucleotides align to TRBD1. The CDR3 extends over 14 amino acids. J lost 3 bases, V lost 10 bases, and 7 bases had no gene match. Germline loops: CDR1 LNHDA, CDR2 SQIVND (reference sequence).